Presented here are 11 T cell receptor beta chains from one specimen sequenced in a study of human T cells and chemical hapten exposure. The time point denotes: pre-sensitization, week 0. Noted treatment: therapeutic diphenylcyclopropenone sensitization with weekly scalp DPC. Each CDR3 protein is one row after TCRdb ran MiXCR on the RACE reads. The profile shows about 380,000 distinct CDR3 sequences, approximately 5% of them singletons. The input for sequencing was whole blood, taken in connection with sensitization to the hapten diphenylcyclopropenone (DPC). Receptors originate from a woman in her 50s with alopecia areata. Some clones in this sample may be carry-over from other donors' samples.

This clonotype appeared many times. This chain uses TRBV6-1 with TRBJ1-2; no firm D call. Germline loops: CDR1 MNHNS, CDR2 SASEGT. Trimming left V 6 bases short and J 8 bases short, with 19 bases between. The CDR3 has 14 residues. The CDR3 protein is CASREDPRRGGYTF. The DNA for the CDR3 is TGTGCCAGCAGAGAGGACCCCCGAAGAGGAGGCTACACCTTC.

The table lists this clonotype with many counts. The rearrangement uses TRBV5-6 and TRBJ1-1; D may be TRBD1 (5 bases). CDR1 is SGHDT and CDR2 is YYEEEE in the germline V gene. Trimming cost V 5 bases and J 1 base, with 12 bases left between them. The CDR3 is made up of 14 amino acids. The CDR3 region is CASSKGRRNTEAFF. In DNA, the CDR3 is TGTGCCAGCAGTAAGGGGCGACGGAACACTGAAGCTTTCTTT.

This clonotype was detected ten times or more. The chain links TRBV5-1 to TRBJ2-1, with D maybe TRBD1 (6 bases). The CDR3 loop spans 14 amino acids. V was shortened by 1 base and J by 9 bases, with 14 bases between the two germline ends. CDR1 SGHRS and CDR2 YFSETQ come from the germline V gene. This CDR3 reads CASSLRQDYSEQFF. DNA for the CDR3: TGCGCCAGCAGCTTGAGACAGGATTATAGTGAGCAGTTCTTC.

This clonotype occurred a few times. This chain's CDR3 is CASSRARGGAGELFF. The CDR3 region has the DNA TGTGCCAGCAGCCGCGCTCGAGGGGGGGCCGGGGAGCTGTTTTTT. This chain links TRBV7-6 with TRBJ2-2; TRBD2 might be the D (7 bases). Germline loops: CDR1 SGHVS, CDR2 FNYEAQ. CDR3 length: 15 residues. Deletions cut 5 bases from V and 6 bases from J, with 16 bases between.

This clonotype was detected ten times or more. The chain is built from TRBV15 and TRBJ1-1; D gene uncertain. The CDR3 is 12 residues long. The ends were cut back, 3 bases at V and 6 bases at J, with 8 bases in the middle. Looked up from germline, CDR1 is LNHNV and CDR2 is YYDKDF (reference sequence). DNA for the CDR3: TGTGCCACCAGCAGGGCCGGGTCTGAAGCTTTCTTT. Its translation is CATSRAGSEAFF. Based on the CDR3 plus reference TRBV15 and TRBJ1-1, the full variable domain is DAMVIQNPRYQVTQFGKPVTLSCSQTLNHNVMYWYQQKSSQAPKLLFHYYDKDFNNEADTPDNFQSRRPNTSFCFLDIRSPGLGDTAMYLCATSRAGSEAFFGQGTRLTVV.

There are many counts of this clonotype. The CDR3 nucleotides read TGTGCCAGCAGCGCCCCCCGGGGCGCGAACACCGGGGAGCTGTTTTTT. Translating it yields CASSAPRGANTGELFF. The V call is TRBV9, the J call TRBJ2-2; D could derive from TRBD1 or TRBD2 (5 bases each). V was trimmed by 3 bases and J by 0 bases, leaving 12 bases between them. Germline V CDR1 and CDR2: SGDLS, YYNGEE. There are 16 residues in the CDR3.

This clonotype was found many times. V is TRBV20-1 and J is TRBJ1-1; maybe TRBD1 (5 bases). The CDR3 extends over 11 amino acids. The V gene's germline CDR1 is DFQATT and CDR2 SNEGSKA (reference sequence). Between the trimmed V and J ends, which lost 7 bases and 1 base, there was a span of 7 bases. The CDR3 loop reads CSGDRNTEAFF. The CDR3 nucleotides are TGCAGTGGCGACAGGAACACTGAAGCTTTCTTT.

This chain uses TRBV20-1 with TRBJ2-1; D is uncertain. V lost 0 bases, J lost 2 bases, and 11 bases lay in between. Germline V lookup: CDR1 DFQATT, CDR2 SNEGSKA (reference sequence). This CDR3 region has 15 residues. CDR3 coding DNA: TGCAGTGCTAGAGATCAGAGCAGGCCCTACAATGAGCAGTTCTTC. It translates to CSARDQSRPYNEQFF.

This clonotype was seen at least ten times. The chain is built from TRBV3-1 and TRBJ1-4; 7 bases align to TRBD1. J lost 6 bases, V lost 0 bases, and 4 bases had no gene match. The germline V gene encodes CDR1 LGHDT and CDR2 YNNKEL (reference sequence). The CDR3 contains 15 residues. CDR3 DNA sequence: TGTGCCAGCAGCCAAGAGACAGGGCCTTATGAAAAACTGTTTTTT. It translates to CASSQETGPYEKLFF.

This clonotype showed up many times. V is TRBV28 and J is TRBJ1-6; D is uncertain. The V end lost 2 bases, the J end lost 1 base, and 6 bases lay between the germline ends. Germline V gene data show CDR1 as MDHEN and CDR2 as SYDVKM. This CDR3 region has 15 residues. The CDR3 DNA reads as TGTGCCAGCAGTTTAGCGGCATCCTATAATTCACCCCTCCACTTT. Its protein product is CASSLAASYNSPLHF. Looking up the rest from reference TRBV28 and TRBJ1-6 gives the full variable domain: DVKVTQSSRYLVKRTGEKVFLECVQDMDHENMFWYRQDPGLGLRLIYFSYDVKMKEKGDIPEGYSVSREKKERFSLILESASTNQTSMYLCASSLAASYNSPLHFGNGTRLTVT.

This clonotype showed up just a few times. The chain combines TRBV12-5 with TRBJ2-7, with D perhaps matching TRBD1 (7 bases). V lost 3 bases, J lost 3 bases, and 12 bases lay in between. The CDR3 is made up of 14 amino acids. Per germline, CDR1 LGHNT and CDR2 FRNRAP. The CDR3 DNA follows: TGTGCTAGTGGTTTCGGAGGGGGCGGCTACGAGCAGTACTTC. The encoded protein is CASGFGGGGYEQYF.